Listed below are T cell receptor beta chains from one sample, sequenced in a study of T cells after yellow fever vaccination. One entry per CDR3 protein, called by TCRdb with MiXCR from the 5' RACE reads. The sample contains hundreds of thousands of distinct CDR3 sequences, around 8.1% of which appear only once. Sequenced material: PBMCs, taken about 49 days after the first yellow fever vaccination. These receptors were taken from a man aged 18-30 years who received the YFV17D yellow fever vaccine. CDR3s include the opening cysteine and the closing phenylalanine or tryptophan. The D gene is left open where the match is weak. Clone size is shown for a subset of rows, as once, few, many or a class of expanded clone.

J | V | size | D | DNA | CDR3
TRBJ2-3 | TRBV15 | - | - | TGTGCCACCAGCAGAGGTAACCTGGGGCAGTATTTT | CATSRGNLGQYF
TRBJ1-1 | TRBV7-2 | few | - | TGTGCCAGCCGTACTAGTAGCAGGGCGAACACTGAAGCTTTCTTT | CASRTSSRANTEAFF
TRBJ1-3 | TRBV21-1 | - | - | TGTGCCAGCAGCAGGGGACGAGGGGGCTCTGGAAACACCATATATTTT | CASSRGRGGSGNTIYF
TRBJ1-3 | TRBV5-1 | few | - | TGCGCCAGCAGCTCCAACACCGGGTCCTCTGGAAACACCATATATTTT | CASSSNTGSSGNTIYF
TRBJ2-2 | TRBV7-3 | once | TRBD1 | TGTCCCAGCAGCTTAGGCTACAGGGGTGGTACCGGGGAGCTGTTTTTT | CPSSLGYRGGTGELFF
TRBJ1-4 | TRBV4-1 | few | TRBD1 | TGCGCCAGCAGCCTCCGGGACAGCCATGAAAAACTGTTTTTT | CASSLRDSHEKLFF
TRBJ2-3 | TRBV7-2 | few | - | TGTGCCAGCAGCCTCGGACGGTCTAGCACAGATACGCAGTATTTT | CASSLGRSSTDTQYF
TRBJ1-1 | TRBV5-1 | few | - | TGCGCCAGTTCCCGCAACCTGCAGCCATCTTTCATGAACACTGAAGCTTTCTTT | CASSRNLQPSFMNTEAFF
TRBJ2-1 | TRBV5-1 | - | - | TGCGCCAGCAGCGAACAAGGTCCCCCGGATGAGCAGTTCTTC | CASSEQGPPDEQFF
TRBJ1-5 | TRBV18 | - | - | TGTGCCAGCTCACCTGAAGGGCCGGGTCAGCCCCAGCATTTT | CASSPEGPGQPQHF
TRBJ2-2 | TRBV7-3 | few | TRBD1 | TGTGCCAGCAGACAAATACAACCGACAGGGGTGGCCGGGGAGCTGTTTTTT | CASRQIQPTGVAGELFF
TRBJ1-5 | TRBV29-1 | many | TRBD1 | TGCAGCGTTGAAGCAGGGGGCGGTCAGCCCCAGCATTTT | CSVEAGGGQPQHF
TRBJ2-5 | TRBV5-4 | - | - | TGTGCCAGCAGCTCGGGGATTGAGACCCAGTACTTC | CASSSGIETQYF
TRBJ2-7 | TRBV27 | - | - | TGTGCCAGCAGTTTACGGCAGGCCTACGAGCAGTACTTC | CASSLRQAYEQYF
TRBJ1-1 | TRBV5-1 | - | - | TGCGCCAGCAGCTCAGGAAAAGAAGCTTTCTTT | CASSSGKEAFF
TRBJ1-2 | TRBV7-2 | - | - | TGTGCCAGCAGGACAGGAGTGGGGGTGGTGGGCTACACCTTC | CASRTGVGVVGYTF
TRBJ1-1 | TRBV12-3/TRBV12-4 | - | TRBD1 | TGTGCCAGCAGTCGGACAGGGGTTTACGCTTTCTTT | CASSRTGVYAFF
TRBJ2-2 | TRBV3-1 | many | - | TGTGCCAGCAGCCAAGGGGAGGCCGGGGAGCTGTTTTTT | CASSQGEAGELFF
TRBJ2-4 | TRBV3-1 | - | TRBD2 | TGTGCCAGCACCCTCTCGGGACTAGCGGGGGGGAACAAAAACATTCAGTACTTC | CASTLSGLAGGNKNIQYF
TRBJ2-3 | TRBV12-3/TRBV12-4 | few | TRBD2 | TGTGCCAGCAGCCTACTAGCGGGGGGCTACACAGATACGCAGTATTTT | CASSLLAGGYTDTQYF
TRBJ1-3 | TRBV6-1 | - | - | TGTGCCAGCAGCCACGACAGGTCTTCTGGAAACACCATATATTTT | CASSHDRSSGNTIYF
TRBJ2-4 | TRBV11-3 | - | TRBD2 | TGTGCCAGCAGCCAACGGAGCGGGGTAGCCAAAAACATTCAGTACTTC | CASSQRSGVAKNIQYF
TRBJ1-5 | TRBV6-2/TRBV6-3 | - | - | TGTGCCAGCGCTCGGAGGGGGAATCAGCCCCAGCATTTT | CASARRGNQPQHF
TRBJ2-1 | TRBV5-1 | few | - | TGCGCCAGCTTTTTCAGGGACTCCTACAATGAGCAGTTCTTC | CASFFRDSYNEQFF
TRBJ2-7 | TRBV5-1 | few | TRBD1 | TGCGCCAGCAGCTTGGAGGGACAGGGACCCTACGAGCAGTACTTC | CASSLEGQGPYEQYF
TRBJ1-4 | TRBV12-3/TRBV12-4 | - | - | TGTGCCAGCAGTCTGATGCCCCTTGGGGAAAAACTGTTTTTT | CASSLMPLGEKLFF
TRBJ2-7 | TRBV7-6 | many | - | TGTGCCAGCAGCTTCCCGTGGATTGCCTACGAGCAGTACTTC | CASSFPWIAYEQYF
TRBJ1-2 | TRBV7-8 | many | - | TGTGCCAGCAGCCTCTCCGAGAAGTGGCCCACCTTC | CASSLSEKWPTF
TRBJ1-6 | TRBV2 | - | - | TGTGCCAGCAGCTTGAAGGGAGCTTCACCCCTCCACTTT | CASSLKGASPLHF
TRBJ2-3 | TRBV4-1 | few | - | TGCGCCAGCAGCCAGCCTTGGGGGACGAGCTACACAGATACGCAGTATTTT | CASSQPWGTSYTDTQYF
TRBJ2-2 | TRBV12-3/TRBV12-4 | few | - | TGTGCCAGCAGTTTGGGCGGGGGCGTAAACACCGGGGAGCTGTTTTTT | CASSLGGGVNTGELFF
TRBJ2-3 | TRBV12-3/TRBV12-4 | many | TRBD1 | TGTGCCAGCAGCTCGGGACAGGGGTTTGCAGATACGCAGTATTTT | CASSSGQGFADTQYF
TRBJ2-2 | TRBV7-6 | - | - | TGTGCCAGCAGCCCGCGGGCCCGATTATCCACCGGGGAGCTGTTTTTT | CASSPRARLSTGELFF
TRBJ1-6 | TRBV7-8 | - | - | TGTGCCAGCAGCTTAATTGGGTCAGAGTATTATAATTCACCCCTCCACTTT | CASSLIGSEYYNSPLHF
TRBJ1-2 | TRBV5-5 | few | TRBD1 | TGTGCCAGCAGCCCGGGACAGGCACCCTATGGCTACACCTTC | CASSPGQAPYGYTF
TRBJ2-7 | TRBV11-2 | - | TRBD1 | TGTGCCAGCAGCTTCGAAAGGCTGACAGGGGTAACAAGGAGTCCACGTAACCACGAGCAGTACTTC | CASSFERLTGVTRSPRNHEQYF
TRBJ2-1 | TRBV11-2 | few | TRBD1 | TGTGCCAGCAGCTTAGTTCTGGGACAGCGACTCGGGGCAAAGACTCACAATGAGCAGTTCTTC | CASSLVLGQRLGAKTHNEQFF
TRBJ2-5 | TRBV5-1 | few | - | TGCGCCAGCAGCCTGATTGGAGCAGTAGAAGAGACCCAGTACTTC | CASSLIGAVEETQYF
TRBJ2-2 | TRBV29-1 | - | - | TGCGGTTGCAAGATGAACACCGGGGAGCTGTTTTTT | CGCKMNTGELFF
TRBJ1-2 | TRBV7-9 | few | - | TGTGCCAGCACTCCCCCCGGTAGGGACTATGGCTACACCTTC | CASTPPGRDYGYTF